A single sample gave rise to the 20 T cell receptor beta chains below, sequenced in a study of T cell changes during pregnancy in multiple sclerosis. The protocol was immunoSEQ multiplex PCR, while the TCRdb copy is restricted to in-frame clones and leaves out a portion. The table lists about 36,000 clones, around 92% of them singletons. The specimen comprised CD4+ T cells from peripheral blood mononuclear cells, sampled in the second trimester of pregnancy. These receptors were collected from a female donor in good health, enrolled as a control in a pregnancy study.

J is TRBJ2-1 and V is TRBV6-1, with 13 bases identical to TRBD2. The CDR3 sequence is 15 residues long. J was trimmed by 4 bases and V by 4 bases; bases with no gene match: 1. Germline V gene sequence: CDR1 MNHNS, CDR2 SASEGT. The DNA of the CDR3 is TGTGCCAGCAGTGCGGGACTAGCGGGATACAATGAGCAGTTCTTC. Translating it yields CASSAGLAGYNEQFF.

V usage is TRBV28 and J usage is TRBJ2-7; D not certain. Germline CDR1 MDHEN, CDR2 SYDVKM. Trimming stripped 4 bases from V and 6 bases from J, with 10 bases between. The CDR3 is 12 amino acids. CDR3 amino acids: CASSSFRSEQYF. The CDR3 coding sequence is TGTGCCAGCAGTTCGTTTCGTAGCGAGCAGTACTTC.

The V call is TRBV5-1, the J call TRBJ1-3, with 8 bases fitting TRBD1. Germline CDR1 reads SGHRS; CDR2 reads YFSETQ. This CDR3 spans 17 amino acids. The ends lost 4 bases at V and 0 bases at J; junction bases unmatched: 9. Here the CDR3 DNA reads TGCGCCAGCAGCGCAGGACGGACAGGGCTCTCTGGAAACACCATATATTTT. Amino acids: CASSAGRTGLSGNTIYF. The whole variable domain, remainder taken from reference TRBV5-1 and TRBJ1-3, is KAGVTQTPRYLIKTRGQQVTLSCSPISGHRSVSWYQQTPGQGLQFLFEYFSETQRNKGNFPGRFSGRQFSNSRSEMNVSTLELGDSALYLCASSAGRTGLSGNTIYFGEGSWLTVV.

The chain combines TRBV11-2 with TRBJ2-7; TRBD2 aligns across 10 bases. V was clipped by 6 bases and J by 1 base; unmatched bases: 6. The germline gives CDR1 SGHAT, CDR2 FQNNGV. This CDR3 region has 15 residues. CDR3 protein: CASSTGLARSYEQYF. For the CDR3, the DNA is TGTGCCAGCAGTACGGGACTAGCGAGGTCCTACGAGCAGTACTTC.

V usage is TRBV7-9 and J usage is TRBJ1-1; D possibly corresponds to TRBD1 (5 bases). Germline V gene data show CDR1 as SEHNR and CDR2 as FQNEAQ (reference sequence). The V gene lost 5 bases and the J gene lost 8 bases, with 15 bases spanning the gap. The CDR3 has 13 residues. CDR3 DNA: TGTGCCAGCAGCCCCACGGGGAGGGGAGAAGCTTTCTTT. Amino acid sequence: CASSPTGRGEAFF.

The chain is built from TRBV29-1 and TRBJ1-3; 7 bases map to TRBD1. Germline V CDR1 and CDR2: SQVTM, ANQGSEA. The CDR3 contains 14 residues. The junction had 5 bases not matched to a gene; V was cut back by 6 bases and J by 0 bases. For the CDR3, the DNA is TGCAGCGTCGTGGGACAGTACTCTGGAAACACCATATATTTT. Its translation: CSVVGQYSGNTIYF.

The CDR3 loop reads CASSPGTVSQPQHF. The CDR3 DNA sequence: TGTGCCAGCAGTCCGGGGACAGTATCTCAGCCCCAGCATTTT. This chain connects TRBV6-1 to TRBJ1-5, with TRBD1 identical over 7 bases. Germline values: CDR1 MNHNS, CDR2 SASEGT. There are 14 residues in the CDR3. Germline trimming cut 5 bases from V and 6 bases from J; bases unmatched to any gene: 7.

V and J are TRBV5-1 and TRBJ2-3, with 9 bases matching TRBD2. The germline CDR1 and CDR2 sequences are SGHRS and YFSETQ. The J segment lost 5 bases and the V segment lost 0 bases, leaving 1 base of the junction unmatched. This CDR3 region has 14 residues. CDR3 bases: TGCGCCAGCAGCTTGGGAGCGGGGGGAGATACGCAGTATTTT. It codes for CASSLGAGGDTQYF.

The chain combines TRBV4-1 with TRBJ1-5, with TRBD1 matching over 10 bases. The length of the CDR3 is 16 residues. V shed 3 bases and J 7 bases; nucleotides not matched to a gene: 9. In germline, CDR1 is MGHRA, CDR2 YSYEKL. The chain's CDR3 is CASSHPDRGLLQPQHF. For the CDR3, the DNA is TGCGCCAGCAGCCACCCGGACAGGGGGTTATTACAGCCCCAGCATTTT.

As for this clone: The junction departs from germline at one end; a sequencing error may be responsible. The chain is built from TRBV7-7 and TRBJ2-3, with D possibly being TRBD2 (6 bases). CDR3 size: 13 residues. CDR1 and CDR2 (germline): SSHAT, FNYEAQ (reference sequence). The CDR3 protein is CASSLAEGDTQYF. CDR3 DNA: TGTGCTAGCAGCTTAGCGGAGGGGGATACGCAGTATTTT. The whole variable domain, remainder taken from reference TRBV7-7 and TRBJ2-3, is GAGVSQSPRYKVTKRGQDVTLRCDPISSHATLYWYQQALGQGPEFLTYFNYEAQPDKSGLPSDRFSAERPEGSISTLTIQRTEQRDSAMYRCASSLAEGDTQYFGPGTRLTVL.

The gene calls are TRBV6-1 and TRBJ2-7; 9 positions agree with TRBD1. With V trimmed by 6 bases and J by 3 bases, 6 bases remained unmatched. CDR3 size: 14 residues. The V gene's germline CDR1 is MNHNS and CDR2 SASEGT. The CDR3 DNA is TGTGCCAGCAGACTCGGACAGGGGAGCTACGAGCAGTACTTC. This sequence encodes CASRLGQGSYEQYF.

In DNA, the CDR3 is TGTGCCAGCAGCCAACGGCAGGGGAACACTGAAGCTTTCTTT. Its protein product is CASSQRQGNTEAFF. J is TRBJ1-1 and V is TRBV14, with D tentatively TRBD1 (5 bases). The CDR3 covers 14 residues. V dropped 2 bases and J dropped 1 base, with 8 bases sitting between them. Germline V gives CDR1 SGHDN, CDR2 FVKESK.

The chain carries TRBV6-5 and TRBJ1-6; 7 nucleotides agree with TRBD1. The CDR3 contains 14 residues. CDR1 is MNHEY and CDR2 is SVGAGI in the germline V gene. V was clipped by 6 bases and J by 7 bases; unmatched bases: 6. As DNA, the CDR3 is TGTGCCAGCAGACAGGGGATGGGGAATTCACCCCTCCACTTT. This sequence encodes CASRQGMGNSPLHF.

V gene TRBV5-4 combines with J gene TRBJ2-5; D call uncertain. CDR1 is SGHNT and CDR2 is YYREEE in the germline V gene (reference sequence). V gave up 0 bases and J gave up 3 bases, with 9 bases separating them. This CDR3 has 14 amino acids. The CDR3 DNA follows: TGTGCCAGCAGCTTGGACAACCGAAAAGAGACCCAGTACTTC. This sequence encodes CASSLDNRKETQYF.

The genes are TRBV7-2 and TRBJ2-1; TRBD2 aligns across 10 bases. The germline CDR1 and CDR2 sequences are SGHTA and FQGNSA. The V segment lost 4 bases and the J segment 6 bases; nucleotides outside the gene matches: 9. The CDR3 totals 16 residues. The CDR3 spells CASSSHGRLAGNEQFF. The DNA for the CDR3 is TGTGCCAGCAGCTCCCACGGAAGACTAGCGGGCAATGAGCAGTTCTTC.

This chain joins TRBV5-1 and TRBJ2-1, with 11 bases identical to TRBD2. The CDR3 loop spans 17 amino acids. Losses at the gene ends were 0 bases for V and 12 bases for J; bases not matched to a gene: 14. The V gene's germline CDR1 is SGHRS and CDR2 YFSETQ. DNA of the CDR3: TGCGCCAGCAGCTTGGCCCAAACTAGCGGGAGTCTCACGGGGCAGTTCTTC. Residues: CASSLAQTSGSLTGQFF.

This clone was found once. The chain joins TRBV7-9 to TRBJ2-6; D may be TRBD2 (5 bases). Germline CDR1 is SEHNR and CDR2 is FQNEAQ (reference sequence). The CDR3 runs to 16 residues. Trimming removed 1 base from V and 3 bases from J, with 10 bases in between. For the CDR3, the DNA is TGTGCCAGCAGCTTAGACTTTCGGGATGGGGCCAACGTCCTGACTTTC. Translation gives CASSLDFRDGANVLTF.

In regard to this clone: Its ends do not fully match the called genes, so a read error is possible. The sample holds other DNA sequences that translate to the same CDR3. The V call is TRBV30, the J call TRBJ2-7, with D unclear. Germline V gives CDR1 GTSNPN, CDR2 SVGIG (reference sequence). The CDR3 runs to 16 residues. The CDR3 nucleotides read TGTGCCTGGAGTGTGCTGGGCACTTTAACCTCCTACGAACAGTACTTC. This translates into CAWSVLGTLTSYEQYF.

V usage is TRBV5-1 and J usage is TRBJ1-2, with 7 bases aligning to TRBD1. The germline V gene has CDR1 SGHRS and CDR2 YFSETQ. V shed 7 bases, J shed 0 bases, and the junction held 6 bases outside the gene matches. CDR3 length equals 14 residues. CDR3 sequence (DNA): TGCGCCAGCGGGTCGGACAGGCCTAACTATGGCTACACCTTC. Amino acid sequence: CASGSDRPNYGYTF. The whole variable domain, remainder taken from reference TRBV5-1 and TRBJ1-2, is KAGVTQTPRYLIKTRGQQVTLSCSPISGHRSVSWYQQTPGQGLQFLFEYFSETQRNKGNFPGRFSGRQFSNSRSEMNVSTLELGDSALYLCASGSDRPNYGYTFGSGTRLTVV.

The CDR3 DNA reads TGCGCCAGCAGCCCACCTTCCGACAGTAGGTACGAGCAGTACTTC. Its protein product is CASSPPSDSRYEQYF. The J gene is TRBJ2-7, the V gene TRBV5-1, with D tentatively TRBD1 (5 bases). The CDR3 spans 15 residues. The V gene's germline CDR1 is SGHRS and CDR2 YFSETQ. V was shortened by 4 bases and J by 4 bases, with 18 bases between the two germline ends. The complete variable domain, with remaining parts taken from reference TRBV5-1 and TRBJ2-7, reads KAGVTQTPRYLIKTRGQQVTLSCSPISGHRSVSWYQQTPGQGLQFLFEYFSETQRNKGNFPGRFSGRQFSNSRSEMNVSTLELGDSALYLCASSPPSDSRYEQYFGPGTRLTVT.